The entry that follows covers one T cell receptor (beta chain) sequence. These data are taken from a study of blood T cell repertoires in COVID-19. At the level of the study: COVID-19 samples collected from the United States, Italy and Spain covered acute and convalescent phases. The analysed material was cDNA or gDNA that came from T cells, B-cell-depleted T cells, or PBMCs.

While infection was still active, Seattle patients were enrolled and then followed longitudinally. The V gene's germline CDR1 is SGHTS and CDR2 YDEGEE. The CDR3 totals 14 residues. V gave up 2 bases and J gave up 3 bases, with 11 bases separating them. The repertoire was sequenced with immunoSEQ multiplex PCR; TCRdb's copy has only in-frame clones and lacks some. This sample has around 460,000 clones, with 70% to 90% found just once. This clonotype was sampled from a man in his late teens or twenties with COVID-19, enrolled during active disease. The chain employs TRBV5-8 and TRBJ1-2, with D possibly TRBD1 on 6 matching bases. Sequenced sample: peripheral blood. DNA for the CDR3: TGTGCCAGCAGCTTTGGGGGACATGACTATGGCTACACCTTC. This sequence encodes CASSFGGHDYGYTF.